Listed below are T cell receptor beta chains from one sample, sequenced in a study of T cells in Graves' hyperthyroidism and ophthalmopathy. MiXCR, run by TCRdb on the multiplex PCR reads, gives a single entry per CDR3 protein. The sample yields 500,000 to 550,000 distinct CDR3 sequences, less than 25% seen once. Sequencing was performed on blood. These receptors originate from a man aged 18-30 years with Graves' hyperthyroidism. The CDR3 runs from the conserved cysteine through the conserved F or W. D genes are given only for firm matches. Size is stated for part of the rows, as once, few or many counts, or as a class when the clone is expanded.

>TRBJ1-2|TRBV20-1|-|many
CSAAARDGFNYGYTF
TGCAGTGCTGCCGCCCGGGACGGATTTAACTATGGCTACACCTTC
>TRBJ2-2|TRBV12-3/TRBV12-4|-|-
CASSFYRTPFTGELFF
TGTGCCAGCAGTTTTTACAGGACTCCCTTCACCGGGGAGCTGTTTTTT
>TRBJ2-7|TRBV27|-|many
CASSPLSVGVHEQYF
TGTGCCAGCAGTCCCCTGTCTGTTGGGGTCCACGAGCAGTACTTC
>TRBJ1-1|TRBV5-1|-|-
CSSSFGGNTEAFF
TGCTCCAGCAGCTTTGGAGGGAACACTGAAGCTTTCTTT
>TRBJ2-5|TRBV27|TRBD2|-
CASRSGLAGVTQETQYF
TGTGCCAGCAGATCAGGACTAGCGGGGGTAACCCAAGAGACCCAGTACTTC
>TRBJ1-5|TRBV12-3/TRBV12-4|-|many
CASSFFAGRDQPQHF
TGTGCCAGCAGTTTTTTCGCTGGCAGAGATCAGCCCCAGCATTTT
>TRBJ2-2|TRBV6-5|-|-
CASSLLLSAAGELFF
TGTGCCAGCAGTTTATTGTTGTCGGCAGCCGGGGAGCTGTTTTTT
>TRBJ1-5|TRBV6-1|-|many
CASSAGASSQPQHF
TGTGCCAGCAGTGCCGGGGCCAGCAGTCAGCCCCAGCATTTT
>TRBJ2-4|TRBV6-6|-|many
CASSYEGNIQYF
TGTGCCAGCAGTTACGAAGGAAACATTCAGTACTTC
>TRBJ2-2|TRBV6-5|-|many
CASRGTADTGELFF
TGTGCCAGCAGAGGGACTGCCGACACCGGGGAGCTGTTTTTT
>TRBJ2-7|TRBV5-6|-|few
CASSLEVPYEQYF
TGTGCCAGCAGCTTGGAGGTTCCCTACGAGCAGTACTTC
>TRBJ1-1|TRBV18|-|-
CASSPSSDRWVTEAFF
TGTGCCAGCTCACCTAGCTCAGACAGGTGGGTCACTGAAGCTTTCTTT
>TRBJ1-5|TRBV12-3/TRBV12-4|-|many
CASQIGDQAQHF
TGTGCCAGCCAGATCGGAGACCAGGCCCAGCATTTT
>TRBJ2-1|TRBV5-1|-|few
CASSLPRFDEQFF
TGCGCCAGCAGCTTGCCTAGGTTCGATGAGCAGTTCTTC
>TRBJ1-1|TRBV7-2|-|-
CASSPTRDNNEAFF
TGTGCCAGCAGCCCCACCCGGGACAATAATGAAGCTTTCTTT
>TRBJ1-1|TRBV12-3/TRBV12-4|-|many
CASSEPAAEAFF
TGTGCCAGCAGTGAGCCCGCGGCTGAAGCTTTCTTT
>TRBJ2-7|TRBV3-1|-|many
CASSQDEPGSYEQYF
TGTGCCAGCAGCCAAGATGAGCCAGGGTCCTACGAGCAGTACTTC
>TRBJ1-2|TRBV6-2/TRBV6-3|-|few
CASSPRTSDGTNYGYTF
TGTGCCAGCAGTCCCAGGACCTCGGACGGTACTAACTATGGCTACACCTTC
>TRBJ2-7|TRBV5-1|-|-
CASSLALEDEQYF
TGCGCCAGCAGCTTGGCCCTGGAGGACGAGCAGTACTTC
>TRBJ1-2|TRBV7-6|-|many
CASSLVTGKFYYGYTF
TGTGCCAGCAGCTTGGTGACGGGAAAGTTTTACTATGGCTACACCTTC
>TRBJ2-2|TRBV7-6|TRBD2|many
CASSFGTSGRSDGELFF
TGTGCCAGCAGCTTCGGGACTAGCGGGAGGTCGGACGGGGAGCTGTTTTTT
>TRBJ1-5|TRBV2|TRBD1|-
CASSSGQGYNQPQHF
TGTGCCAGCAGTTCCGGACAGGGGTACAACCAGCCCCAGCATTTT
>TRBJ1-5|TRBV20-1|-|many
CSARVPMSGGPQPQHF
TGCAGTGCTAGAGTCCCGATGAGTGGCGGCCCTCAGCCCCAGCATTTT
>TRBJ1-1|TRBV20-1|-|many
CSARGRVGLNTEAFF
TGCAGTGCTAGAGGGAGGGTAGGGCTGAACACTGAAGCTTTCTTT
>TRBJ1-2|TRBV19|-|many
CASSIAQGRALTGYTF
TGTGCCAGTAGTATAGCCCAGGGCAGGGCCCTTACTGGCTACACCTTC
>TRBJ2-5|TRBV24-1|-|many
CATSDYGEETQYF
TGTGCCACCAGTGATTACGGGGAAGAGACCCAGTACTTC
>TRBJ1-1|TRBV12-3/TRBV12-4|-|many
CASSLAAGTGTEAFF
TGTGCCAGCAGTTTGGCTGCGGGGACGGGGACTGAAGCTTTCTTT
>TRBJ2-2|TRBV20-1|-|many
CSARSGRVRTGELFF
TGCAGTGCTAGAAGCGGAAGGGTTAGGACCGGGGAGCTGTTTTTT
>TRBJ2-7|TRBV20-1|TRBD2|-
CSARDPSGRRYEQYF
TGCAGTGCTAGAGATCCCAGCGGGAGACGGTACGAGCAGTACTTC
>TRBJ1-1|TRBV29-1|TRBD1|few
CSVEEPGQGARAIGRDTEAFF
TGCAGCGTTGAAGAACCGGGACAGGGGGCGAGGGCTATCGGTAGGGACACTGAAGCTTTCTTT
>TRBJ2-5|TRBV12-3/TRBV12-4|-|many
CASSFRMETQYF
TGTGCCAGCAGTTTTAGGATGGAGACCCAGTACTTC
>TRBJ1-1|TRBV3-1|-|-
CASTERGNTEAFF
TGTGCCAGCACCGAGAGAGGGAATACTGAAGCTTTCTTT
>TRBJ2-7|TRBV7-8|TRBD1|-
CASSLAARGLNEQYF
TGTGCCAGCAGCTTAGCTGCCAGGGGGCTCAACGAGCAGTACTTC
>TRBJ2-7|TRBV12-5|TRBD1|many
CASGLVVRGQDPSYEQYF
TGTGCTAGTGGTTTGGTCGTACGGGGACAGGACCCCTCCTACGAGCAGTACTTC
>TRBJ2-5|TRBV7-2|-|many
CASTPRVGVETQYF
TGTGCCAGCACCCCCCGAGTGGGGGTGGAGACCCAGTACTTC
>TRBJ1-1|TRBV6-5|-|many
CASSYSIARGTEAFF
TGTGCCAGCAGTTACTCGATAGCGCGCGGCACTGAAGCTTTCTTT
>TRBJ2-3|TRBV25-1|-|-
CASSGFGTDTQYF
TGTGCCAGCAGTGGGTTCGGCACAGATACGCAGTATTTT
>TRBJ2-2|TRBV6-5|TRBD2|many
CASSSRKRGYTGELFF
TGTGCCAGCAGTTCCCGGAAGCGGGGCTACACCGGGGAGCTGTTTTTT
>TRBJ2-5|TRBV12-3/TRBV12-4|-|many
CASSLHGGFGTQYF
TGTGCCAGCAGTTTACATGGGGGTTTCGGGACCCAGTACTTC
>TRBJ1-5|TRBV2|-|few
CASTQGRFSGNQPQHF
TGTGCCAGCACTCAGGGTAGATTCTCGGGCAATCAGCCCCAGCATTTT
>TRBJ2-7|TRBV12-3/TRBV12-4|TRBD1|many
CASTLGPGQGMYEQYF
TGTGCCAGCACCTTGGGGCCGGGACAGGGGATGTACGAGCAGTACTTC
>TRBJ2-5|TRBV5-1|-|few
CAGSTGRTYQTQETQYF
TGCGCCGGCAGTACGGGACGGACCTATCAAACACAAGAGACCCAGTACTTC
>TRBJ2-2|TRBV6-4|TRBD2|many
CASSTGTSGGPTGELFF
TGTGCCAGCAGTACCGGGACTAGCGGGGGCCCGACCGGGGAGCTGTTTTTT
>TRBJ2-3|TRBV12-3/TRBV12-4|TRBD2|many
CASRTRWTSCCTDTQYF
TGTGCCAGCAGAACTAGGTGGACTAGCTGTTGCACAGATACGCAGTATTTT
>TRBJ1-2|TRBV5-4|-|-
CASSLPDSFYGYTF
TGTGCCAGCAGCTTGCCCGACAGCTTCTATGGCTACACCTTC
>TRBJ2-7|TRBV20-1|-|many
CSAGIGGYEQYF
TGCAGTGCTGGCATAGGGGGTTACGAGCAGTACTTC
>TRBJ2-5|TRBV18|-|-
CASSPQGDETQYF
TGTGCCAGCTCACCACAGGGAGACGAGACCCAGTACTTC
>TRBJ1-2|TRBV11-1|TRBD1|-
CASAVDKSGTGGNYGYTF
TGTGCCAGCGCTGTCGATAAATCCGGGACAGGGGGCAACTATGGCTACACCTTC
>TRBJ1-5|TRBV12-3/TRBV12-4|-|many
CASTPRRERQPQHF
TGTGCCAGCACCCCGAGGAGGGAGAGGCAGCCCCAGCATTTT
>TRBJ2-2|TRBV28|TRBD2|many
CASSAGTSGGANTGELFF
TGTGCCAGCAGTGCCGGGACTAGCGGGGGGGCGAACACCGGGGAGCTGTTTTTT
>TRBJ2-2|TRBV19|-|few
CASSIGRATVTSGELFF
TGTGCCAGTAGTATCGGGCGTGCCACTGTTACTTCCGGGGAGCTGTTTTTT
>TRBJ1-5|TRBV20-1|-|many
CSAREEGGRSSNQPQHF
TGCAGTGCTAGAGAAGAGGGGGGGCGGTCAAGCAATCAGCCCCAGCATTTT
>TRBJ1-2|TRBV30|-|few
CAWRTWGGYTF
TGTGCCTGGAGGACTTGGGGTGGCTACACCTTC
>TRBJ1-2|TRBV2|-|many
CASSLTGTEGGYTF
TGTGCCAGCAGCTTAACCGGGACCGAAGGTGGCTACACCTTC
>TRBJ1-2|TRBV28|-|many
CASRPQGIQYGYTF
TGTGCCAGCAGGCCCCAGGGGATCCAATATGGCTACACCTTC
>TRBJ2-7|TRBV11-2|-|-
CASSFPISEQYF
TGTGCCAGCAGCTTTCCCATATCCGAGCAGTACTTC
>TRBJ1-1|TRBV30|-|many
CAWSVFNTEAFF
TGTGCCTGGAGTGTTTTTAACACTGAAGCTTTCTTT
>TRBJ1-5|TRBV12-3/TRBV12-4|-|many
CASSSNRRFRNQPQHF
TGTGCCAGCAGTTCGAACCGCAGGTTTCGCAATCAGCCCCAGCATTTT
>TRBJ1-5|TRBV28|TRBD1|-
CASSLGSGTVNQPQHF
TGTGCCAGCAGTTTAGGATCGGGGACAGTCAATCAGCCCCAGCATTTT
>TRBJ1-2|TRBV7-9|-|few
CASSLAWGDGYTF
TGTGCCAGCAGCTTAGCGTGGGGGGATGGCTACACCTTC